The rows below give T cell receptor beta chains drawn from one sample of a study of graft-versus-host responses after intestinal transplantation. The antigens for these receptors are not known. Sequencing used immunoSEQ multiplex PCR; TCRdb keeps in-frame clones, though not all of them. Of 90,000 to 130,000 clones detected, more than 80% appear once; the ten largest clones hold roughly 0.24%. This specimen consisted of unstimulated CD4+ T cells sorted from spleen or lymph node cells, obtained before transplant. All receptors derive from a human donor who was the organ donor for an intestinal transplant. CDR3s include the opening cysteine and the closing phenylalanine or tryptophan. Clone size is not always given. Where it is, it says once, few, many or a class for expanded clones.

CDR3 protein,clone size,J gene,CDR3 length,V gene
CASAMGGKQEKLFF,NA,TRBJ1-4,14,TRBV12-5
CASSVSGIKQETQYF,NA,TRBJ2-5,15,TRBV9
CSVEGGQGVYEQYF,NA,TRBJ2-7,14,TRBV29-1
CASSRWTSGYNEQFF,NA,TRBJ2-1,15,TRBV4-1
CAWDRGGNTEAFF,NA,TRBJ1-1,13,TRBV30
CASSQDPQGARGYTF,NA,TRBJ1-2,15,TRBV4-1
CASSMVAATYEQYF,NA,TRBJ2-7,14,TRBV19
CASGSHRNTGELFF,NA,TRBJ2-2,14,TRBV23-1
CASSQDTLSNQPQHF,NA,TRBJ1-5,15,TRBV4-1
CASSPGTHSYNEQFF,NA,TRBJ2-1,15,TRBV7-9
CASSLGLAGLSTDTQYF,NA,TRBJ2-3,17,TRBV5-1
CASSPPDRYGYTF,NA,TRBJ1-2,13,TRBV27
CASSLGQGGEQYF,NA,TRBJ2-7,13,TRBV5-1
CASSPTGLAKTRGSYEQYF,NA,TRBJ2-7,19,TRBV7-9
CASSLQGTDTQYF,NA,TRBJ2-3,13,TRBV5-1
CASSTRDRGPYGYTF,NA,TRBJ1-2,15,TRBV19
CASRNWMGYTF,NA,TRBJ1-2,11,TRBV6-1
CATSRDRGSGNTIYF,NA,TRBJ1-3,15,TRBV15
CASSESIGGEQFF,NA,TRBJ2-1,13,TRBV2
CASYPERDSYEQYF,NA,TRBJ2-7,14,TRBV10-2
CASSERTGGGGYTF,NA,TRBJ1-2,14,TRBV7-2
CSVGLAGEGDEQFF,NA,TRBJ2-1,14,TRBV29-1
CASSPVGDTEAFF,once,TRBJ1-1,13,TRBV6-6
CASSQIGRTEAFF,NA,TRBJ1-1,13,TRBV4-2
CASSYRDQPQHF,NA,TRBJ1-5,12,TRBV5-4
CASSEGTGGKNIQYF,once,TRBJ2-4,15,TRBV25-1
CAWTRDQYYGYTF,NA,TRBJ1-2,13,TRBV30
CSVESGGGYGYTF,NA,TRBJ1-2,13,TRBV29-1
CASRAGTSGRTEQFF,NA,TRBJ2-1,15,TRBV27
CASSLLRGSETQYF,NA,TRBJ2-5,14,TRBV5-8
CASSGRGPSVPGQYF,NA,TRBJ2-7,15,TRBV7-9
CASSSGLAGGTDTQYF,NA,TRBJ2-3,16,TRBV7-3
CAWSAVRALNTEAFF,NA,TRBJ1-1,15,TRBV30
CASSLVSGAQTEAFF,NA,TRBJ1-1,15,TRBV5-1
CASSQDLEYRGGLDGYTF,NA,TRBJ1-2,18,TRBV14
CASSPLQRNTIYF,NA,TRBJ1-3,13,TRBV6-5
CASSGVAQETQYF,NA,TRBJ2-5,13,TRBV19
CASSPVGETQYF,NA,TRBJ2-5,12,TRBV2
CASSSGPGQVNTEAFF,NA,TRBJ1-1,16,TRBV18
CASSLINRGGNYEQYF,NA,TRBJ2-7,16,TRBV7-2
CASSSSGGTEAFF,NA,TRBJ1-1,13,TRBV27
CASSLLGGGPGTDTQYF,NA,TRBJ2-3,17,TRBV4-2
CASSPAWGSGANVLTF,NA,TRBJ2-6,16,TRBV7-2